What follows is one T cell receptor beta chain and its context. What it binds is not known. The sort gate was single viable CD3+CD4+CD8-CD45RO+ cells for memory CD4+ T cells. Serostatus was set by detecting CMV pp150, pp28, p38, p52 IgG. This entry belongs to a study of memory CD4+ T cells and cytomegalovirus serostatus. Study-wide results and caveats: CD4+ memory repertoires contained about 40% of the 164 reported CMV TCRbeta sequences. The CMV-associated TCR signature appears largely within the CD4+ memory repertoire. Median bootstrapped AUC for CMV status was just under 0.97 originally, 0.85 to 0.92 US-trained.

The table came from immunoSEQ multiplex PCR; TCRdb's copy has only in-frame clones and leaves some out. The repertoire holds around 62,000 clones, with roughly 76% as singletons. The germline V gene encodes CDR1 ENHRY and CDR2 SYGVKD. V lost 5 bases and J lost 3, with 13 bases in between. There are 14 residues in the CDR3. This TCR was sampled from an adult in good health and CMV-seropositive. This chain links TRBV10-3 with TRBJ1-2; possibly TRBD1 for D (6 bases). The sample was memory CD4+ T cells from blood. The CDR3 coding sequence is TGTGCCATCAGTTTGGGGGCGATTGACTATGGCTACACCTTC. It specifies CAISLGAIDYGYTF.